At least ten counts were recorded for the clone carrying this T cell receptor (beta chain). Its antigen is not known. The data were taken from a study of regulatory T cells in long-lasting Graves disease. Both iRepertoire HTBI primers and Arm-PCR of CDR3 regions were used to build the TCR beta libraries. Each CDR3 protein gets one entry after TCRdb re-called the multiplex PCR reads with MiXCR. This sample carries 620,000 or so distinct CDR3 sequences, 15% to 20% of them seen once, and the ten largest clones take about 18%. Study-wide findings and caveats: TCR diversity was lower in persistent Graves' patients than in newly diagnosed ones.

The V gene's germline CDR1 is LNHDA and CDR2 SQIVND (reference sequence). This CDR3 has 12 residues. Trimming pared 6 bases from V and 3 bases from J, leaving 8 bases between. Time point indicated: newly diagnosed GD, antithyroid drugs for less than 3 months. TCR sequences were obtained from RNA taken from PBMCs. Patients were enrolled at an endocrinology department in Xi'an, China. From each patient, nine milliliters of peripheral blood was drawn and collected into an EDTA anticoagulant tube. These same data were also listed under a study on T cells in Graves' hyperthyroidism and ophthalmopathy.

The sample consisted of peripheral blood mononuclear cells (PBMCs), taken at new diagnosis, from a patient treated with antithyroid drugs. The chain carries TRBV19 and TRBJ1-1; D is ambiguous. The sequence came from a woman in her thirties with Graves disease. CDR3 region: CASREGYTEAFF. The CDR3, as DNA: TGTGCCAGTAGAGAAGGGTACACTGAAGCTTTCTTT.